This TCR beta chain was recorded in a study of T cells after yellow fever vaccination. Per the germline V gene, CDR1 is MNHEY and CDR2 is SVGAGI. CDR3 length: 18 amino acids. Losses at the gene ends were 4 bases for V and 5 bases for J; bases not matched to a gene: 17. This clonotype was counted between two and nine times. One entry per CDR3 protein results from TCRdb running MiXCR on the 5' RACE reads. The sample carries 42,000 or so distinct CDR3 sequences, roughly 7% recorded once. This clonotype was obtained from a man aged 25 to 45 who received the YFV17D yellow fever vaccine. Material: CD8+ T cells not binding an NS4B(214-222) dextramer, sorted from PBMCs, obtained 45 days after the yellow fever booster vaccination. The V gene is TRBV6-5, the J gene TRBJ2-7, with 10 bases fitting TRBD2. The CDR3 DNA reads as TGTGCCAGCAGTTGGTCCCACAACGGAGAGCTAGCGGGAGACGAGCAGTACTTC. Its protein is CASSWSHNGELAGDEQYF.